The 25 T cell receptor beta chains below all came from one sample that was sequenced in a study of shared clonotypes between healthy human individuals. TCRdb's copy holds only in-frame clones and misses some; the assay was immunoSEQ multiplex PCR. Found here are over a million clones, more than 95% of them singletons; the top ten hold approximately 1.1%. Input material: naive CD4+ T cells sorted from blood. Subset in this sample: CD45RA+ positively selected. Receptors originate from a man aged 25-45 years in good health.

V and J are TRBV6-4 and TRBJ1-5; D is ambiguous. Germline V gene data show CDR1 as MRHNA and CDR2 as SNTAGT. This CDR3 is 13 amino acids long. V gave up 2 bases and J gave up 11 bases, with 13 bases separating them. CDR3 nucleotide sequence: TGTGCCAGCAGTGACGGTTTTGGTCAAGCCCAGCATTTT. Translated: CASSDGFGQAQHF.

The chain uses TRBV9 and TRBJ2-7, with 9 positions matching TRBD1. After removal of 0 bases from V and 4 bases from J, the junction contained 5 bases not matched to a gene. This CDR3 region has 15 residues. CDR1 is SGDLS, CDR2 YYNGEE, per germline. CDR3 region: CASSVDTGGAYEQYF. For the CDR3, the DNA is TGTGCCAGCAGCGTAGACACAGGGGGCGCGTACGAGCAGTACTTC.

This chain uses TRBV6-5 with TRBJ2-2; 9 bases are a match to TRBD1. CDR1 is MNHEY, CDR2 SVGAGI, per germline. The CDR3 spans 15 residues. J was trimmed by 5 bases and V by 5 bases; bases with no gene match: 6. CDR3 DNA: TGTGCCAGCAGTCACAGGGGGCAAAAGACCGGGGAGCTGTTTTTT. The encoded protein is CASSHRGQKTGELFF.

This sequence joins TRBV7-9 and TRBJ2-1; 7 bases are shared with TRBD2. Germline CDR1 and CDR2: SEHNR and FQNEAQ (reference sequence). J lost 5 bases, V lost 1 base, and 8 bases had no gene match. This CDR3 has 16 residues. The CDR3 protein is CASSLELGGGNNEQFF. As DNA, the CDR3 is TGTGCCAGCAGCTTAGAGTTGGGCGGGGGAAACAATGAGCAGTTCTTC.

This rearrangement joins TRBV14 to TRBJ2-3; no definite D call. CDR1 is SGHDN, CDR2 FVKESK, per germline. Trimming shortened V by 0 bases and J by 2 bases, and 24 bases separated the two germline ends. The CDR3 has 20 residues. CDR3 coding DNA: TGTGCCAGCAGCCAAGATCGTCCCATCAAGTTAGGCGGAGTCACAGATACGCAGTATTTT. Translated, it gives CASSQDRPIKLGGVTDTQYF.

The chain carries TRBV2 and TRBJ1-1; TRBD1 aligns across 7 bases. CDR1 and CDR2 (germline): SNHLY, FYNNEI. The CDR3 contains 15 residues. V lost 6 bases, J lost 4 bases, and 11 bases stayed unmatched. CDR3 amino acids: CASRKDRVGFTEAFF. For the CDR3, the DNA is TGTGCCAGCAGAAAAGACAGGGTCGGATTCACTGAAGCTTTCTTT.

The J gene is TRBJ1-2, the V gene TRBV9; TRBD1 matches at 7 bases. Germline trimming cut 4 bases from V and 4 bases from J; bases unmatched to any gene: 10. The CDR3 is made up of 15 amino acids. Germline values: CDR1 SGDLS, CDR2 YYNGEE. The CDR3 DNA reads TGTGCCAGCAGCATGTTCGGGGCAGGGGGCTATGGCTACACCTTC. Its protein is CASSMFGAGGYGYTF.

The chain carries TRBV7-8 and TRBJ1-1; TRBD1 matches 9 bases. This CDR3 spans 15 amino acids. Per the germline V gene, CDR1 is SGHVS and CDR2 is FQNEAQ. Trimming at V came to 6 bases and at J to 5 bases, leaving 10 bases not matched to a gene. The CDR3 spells CASRPGTGRETEAFF. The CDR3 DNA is TGTGCCAGCAGACCCGGGACAGGGCGGGAGACTGAAGCTTTCTTT.

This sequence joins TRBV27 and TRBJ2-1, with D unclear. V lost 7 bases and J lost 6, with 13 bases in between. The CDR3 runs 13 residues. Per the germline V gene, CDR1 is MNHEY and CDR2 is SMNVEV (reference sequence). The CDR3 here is CASKGHVGNEQFF. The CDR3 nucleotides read TGTGCCAGCAAGGGCCACGTGGGCAATGAGCAGTTCTTC.

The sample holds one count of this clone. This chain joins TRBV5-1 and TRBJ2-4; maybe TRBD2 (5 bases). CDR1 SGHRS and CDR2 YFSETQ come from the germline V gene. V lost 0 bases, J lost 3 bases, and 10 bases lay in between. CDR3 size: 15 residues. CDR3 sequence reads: CASSLVAGDKNIQYF. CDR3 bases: TGCGCCAGCAGCTTGGTCGCGGGTGACAAAAACATTCAGTACTTC.

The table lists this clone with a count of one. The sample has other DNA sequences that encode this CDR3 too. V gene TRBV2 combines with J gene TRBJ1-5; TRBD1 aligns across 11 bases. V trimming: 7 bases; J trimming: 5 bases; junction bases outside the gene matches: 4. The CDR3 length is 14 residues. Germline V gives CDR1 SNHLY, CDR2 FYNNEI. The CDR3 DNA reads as TGTGCCAGCAACGGACAGGGGGCGGATCAGCCCCAGCATTTT. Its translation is CASNGQGADQPQHF.

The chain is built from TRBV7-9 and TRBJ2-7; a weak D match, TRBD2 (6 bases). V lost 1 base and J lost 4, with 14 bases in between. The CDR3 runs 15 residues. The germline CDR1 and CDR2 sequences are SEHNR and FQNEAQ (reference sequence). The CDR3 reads CASSLVLEGRYEQYF. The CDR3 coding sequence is TGTGCCAGCAGCTTAGTACTGGAGGGTAGGTACGAGCAGTACTTC.

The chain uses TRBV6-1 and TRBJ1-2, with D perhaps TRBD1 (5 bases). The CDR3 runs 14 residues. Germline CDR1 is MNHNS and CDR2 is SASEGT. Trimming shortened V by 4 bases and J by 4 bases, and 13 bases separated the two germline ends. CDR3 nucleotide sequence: TGTGCCAGCAGTGTTGGGGGGTCTCGCTATGGCTACACCTTC. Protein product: CASSVGGSRYGYTF.

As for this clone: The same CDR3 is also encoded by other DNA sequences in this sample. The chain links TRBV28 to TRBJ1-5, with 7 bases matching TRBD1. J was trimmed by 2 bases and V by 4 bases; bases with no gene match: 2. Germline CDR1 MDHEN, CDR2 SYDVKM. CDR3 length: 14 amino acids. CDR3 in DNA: TGTGCCAGCAGTTCCGGACAGGGCAATCAGCCCCAGCATTTT. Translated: CASSSGQGNQPQHF.

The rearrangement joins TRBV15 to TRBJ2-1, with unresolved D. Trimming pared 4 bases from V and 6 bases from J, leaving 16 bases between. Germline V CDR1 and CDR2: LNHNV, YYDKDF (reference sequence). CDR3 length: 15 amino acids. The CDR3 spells CATSTAPLQVNEQFF. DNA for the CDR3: TGTGCCACCAGCACAGCACCACTTCAAGTCAATGAGCAGTTCTTC.

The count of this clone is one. CDR3 amino acids: CASKAGGSYNEQFF. As DNA, the CDR3 is TGTGCCAGCAAAGCGGGAGGGTCCTACAATGAGCAGTTCTTC. The J gene is TRBJ2-1, the V gene TRBV25-1; 10 nucleotides line up with TRBD2. CDR1 and CDR2 from the germline V gene are MGHDK and SYGVNS. V was pared by 7 bases and J by 1 base, with 1 base of the junction left unmatched. This CDR3 is built from 14 residues.

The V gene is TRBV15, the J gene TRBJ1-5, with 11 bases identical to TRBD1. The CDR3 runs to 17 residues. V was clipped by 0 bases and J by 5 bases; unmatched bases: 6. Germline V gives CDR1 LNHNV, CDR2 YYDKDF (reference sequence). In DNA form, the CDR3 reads TGTGCCACCAGCAGAGATCTCGGACAGGGGGCTGATCAGCCCCAGCATTTT. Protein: CATSRDLGQGADQPQHF.

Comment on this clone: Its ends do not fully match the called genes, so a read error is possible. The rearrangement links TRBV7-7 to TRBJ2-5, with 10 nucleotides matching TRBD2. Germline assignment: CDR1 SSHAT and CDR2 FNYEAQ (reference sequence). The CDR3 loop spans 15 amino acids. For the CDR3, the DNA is TGTGCTAGCAGCTTATTAGCGGGAGGCCAAGAGACCCAGTACTTC. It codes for CASSLLAGGQETQYF.

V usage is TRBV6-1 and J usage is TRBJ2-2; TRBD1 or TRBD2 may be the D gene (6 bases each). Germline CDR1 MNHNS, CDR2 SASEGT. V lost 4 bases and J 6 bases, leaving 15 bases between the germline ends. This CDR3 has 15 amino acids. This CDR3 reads CASSGRGGLAGELFF. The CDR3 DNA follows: TGTGCCAGCAGTGGCAGAGGGGGGCTCGCCGGGGAGCTGTTTTTT.

CDR3 coding DNA: TGTGCCAGCAGTTTATTCTTCGGTGGAGCGGAGTACTTC. Amino acids: CASSLFFGGAEYF. This chain uses TRBV27 with TRBJ2-7, with a weak D call TRBD2 (5 bases). The germline CDR1 and CDR2 sequences are MNHEY and SMNVEV (reference sequence). The germline V and J ends were trimmed by 1 base and 11 bases, with 15 bases remaining between them. The CDR3 totals 13 residues.

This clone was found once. The CDR3 loop reads CASSFDSNSGASPLHF. The CDR3 nucleotides are TGTGCCAGCAGCTTTGATTCCAATAGCGGGGCTTCACCCCTCCACTTT. The chain is built from TRBV7-9 and TRBJ1-6, with D possibly matching TRBD1 (5 bases). Trimming pared 3 bases from V and 9 bases from J, leaving 18 bases between. Looked up from germline, CDR1 is SEHNR and CDR2 is FQNEAQ (reference sequence). The CDR3 extends over 16 amino acids. Together with reference TRBV7-9 and TRBJ1-6, the CDR3 gives the full variable domain: DTGVSQNPRHKITKRGQNVTFRCDPISEHNRLYWYRQTLGQGPEFLTYFQNEAQLEKSRLLSDRFSAERPKGSFSTLEIQRTEQGDSAMYLCASSFDSNSGASPLHFGNGTRLTVT.

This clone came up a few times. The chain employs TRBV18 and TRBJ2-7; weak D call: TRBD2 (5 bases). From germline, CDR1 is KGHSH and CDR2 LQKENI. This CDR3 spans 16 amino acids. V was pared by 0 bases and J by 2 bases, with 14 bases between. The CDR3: CASSPPVRGYTYEQYF. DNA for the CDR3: TGTGCCAGCTCACCACCGGTCCGCGGGTATACCTACGAGCAGTACTTC.

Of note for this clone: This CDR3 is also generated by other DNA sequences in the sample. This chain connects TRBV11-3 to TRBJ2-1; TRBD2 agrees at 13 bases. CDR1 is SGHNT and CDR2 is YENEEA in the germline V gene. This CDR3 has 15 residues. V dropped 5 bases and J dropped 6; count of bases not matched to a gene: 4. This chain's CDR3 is CASSRGLAGANEQFF. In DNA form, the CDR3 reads TGTGCCAGCAGCCGAGGACTAGCGGGGGCCAATGAGCAGTTCTTC.

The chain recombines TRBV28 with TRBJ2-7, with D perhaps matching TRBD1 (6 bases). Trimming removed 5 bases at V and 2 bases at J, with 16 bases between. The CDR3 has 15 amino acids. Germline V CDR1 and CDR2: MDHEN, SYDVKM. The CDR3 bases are TGTGCCAGCAGTGAATCAGGACAGACCGCCTACGAGCAGTACTTC. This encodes CASSESGQTAYEQYF.

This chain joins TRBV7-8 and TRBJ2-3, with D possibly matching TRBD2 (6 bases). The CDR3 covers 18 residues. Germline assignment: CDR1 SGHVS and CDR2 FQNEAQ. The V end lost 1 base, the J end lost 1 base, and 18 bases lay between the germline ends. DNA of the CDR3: TGTGCCAGCAGCTTAGATTTACAGCCGGGAGTGGGCACAGATACGCAGTATTTT. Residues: CASSLDLQPGVGTDTQYF.